These 14 T cell receptor beta chains were sequenced from one sample in a study of control samples from healthy donors and cancer patients. Method: immunoSEQ multiplex PCR; TCRdb's copy keeps in-frame clones and lacks some. This table holds approximately 87,000 clones, 80% to 95% found once. The sequenced sample consisted of PBMCs. The receptors originated from a woman aged 40-49 years with lung cancer.

The V call is TRBV4-2, the J call TRBJ1-1, with 8 bases aligning to TRBD1. The germline V gene has CDR1 LGHNA and CDR2 YNFKEQ. This CDR3 comprises 15 residues. V was pared by 0 bases and J by 5 bases, with 5 bases of the junction left unmatched. The CDR3 region is CASSQEEDRETEAFF. DNA for the CDR3: TGTGCCAGCAGCCAAGAAGAGGACAGGGAAACTGAAGCTTTCTTT.

This clone was seen only once. The chain employs TRBV25-1 and TRBJ2-5; D perhaps matches TRBD2 (5 bases). The CDR3 totals 17 residues. V was shortened by 1 base and J by 5 bases, with 20 bases between the two germline ends. CDR1 is MGHDK, CDR2 SYGVNS, per germline. CDR3 sequence (DNA): TGTGCCAGCAGTGAATCCTCGGGGTGGTTGTTGGGCGAGACCCAGTACTTC. Its translation is CASSESSGWLLGETQYF.

The chain has TRBV12-5 and TRBJ2-1; TRBD2 is a possible D gene (5 bases). The CDR3 runs to 17 residues. The germline V gene has CDR1 LGHNT and CDR2 FRNRAP. Trimming stripped 0 bases from V and 9 bases from J, with 21 bases between. The CDR3 DNA reads TGTGCTAGTGGTTTGGTACGGGGTCCAGGCGTATTGGGTGAGCAGTTCTTC. This codes for CASGLVRGPGVLGEQFF.

The CDR3 region has the DNA TGTGCCAGCAGTTTGGTTACGGGGGGCGAGAGGAATGAGCAGTTCTTC. It codes for CASSLVTGGERNEQFF. V and J are TRBV28 and TRBJ2-1, with D possibly matching TRBD2 (7 bases). The CDR3 is 16 amino acids. V was shortened by 3 bases and J by 7 bases, with 19 bases between the two germline ends. Germline CDR1 and CDR2: MDHEN and SYDVKM.

This chain joins TRBV6-5 and TRBJ2-7; maybe TRBD1 (6 bases). The CDR3 spans 15 residues. Germline loops: CDR1 MNHEY, CDR2 SVGAGI. The V end lost 8 bases, the J end lost 7 bases, and 24 bases lay between the germline ends. The CDR3: CASSYPIQGFLEQYF. The CDR3 DNA is TGTGCCAGCTCCTATCCGATTCAGGGGTTTCTGGAGCAGTACTTC.

The chain is built from TRBV29-1 and TRBJ1-5, with 8 nucleotides matching TRBD1. CDR1 and CDR2 from the germline V gene are SQVTM and ANQGSEA. V was pared by 7 bases and J by 5 bases, with 7 bases of the junction left unmatched. The CDR3 loop spans 13 amino acids. The CDR3 protein is CSAAQGADQPQHF. In nucleotides, the CDR3 is TGCAGCGCCGCCCAGGGGGCCGATCAGCCCCAGCATTTT.

The rearrangement uses TRBV19 and TRBJ1-1, with D uncertain. The V end lost 9 bases, the J end lost 1 base, and 9 bases lay between the germline ends. The length of the CDR3 is 12 residues. Germline assignment: CDR1 LNHDA and CDR2 SQIVND (reference sequence). CDR3 sequence reads: CASFTGNTEAFF. CDR3 DNA sequence: TGTGCCAGCTTTACCGGGAACACTGAAGCTTTCTTT.

This clone was detected a few times. The chain recombines TRBV2 with TRBJ1-6; D remains ambiguous. Trimming shortened V by 5 bases and J by 10 bases, and 12 bases separated the two germline ends. The CDR3 consists of 13 residues. Germline V CDR1 and CDR2: SNHLY, FYNNEI. CDR3 sequence reads: CASSPRASSPLHF. The CDR3 DNA follows: TGTGCCAGCAGTCCTAGAGCGTCCTCACCCCTCCACTTT.

This rearrangement joins TRBV21-1 to TRBJ1-1. TRBV21-1 is noted as a pseudogene. This CDR3 has 10 residues. CDR3 sequence reads: CAPPNTEAFF. CDR3 DNA sequence: TGTGCCCCGCCGAACACTGAAGCTTTCTTT.

In DNA, the CDR3 is TGTGCCAGTAGTATAGGGGGGGCATTCAATGAGCAGTTCTTC. Its translation: CASSIGGAFNEQFF. This chain links TRBV19 with TRBJ2-1; D possibly matches TRBD1 or TRBD2 (6 bases each). V was clipped by 1 base and J by 6 bases, with 10 bases between them. The CDR3 contains 14 residues. The germline V gene has CDR1 LNHDA and CDR2 SQIVND (reference sequence).

The V call is TRBV13, the J call TRBJ2-4; 14 nucleotides align to TRBD2. Losses at the gene ends were 4 bases for V and 1 base for J; bases not matched to a gene: 6. The CDR3 length is 18 residues. Germline-derived CDR1 and CDR2 are PRHDT and FYEKMQ (reference sequence). CDR3 in amino acids: CASSSRTSGGIAKNIQYF. The CDR3 DNA is TGTGCCAGCAGCTCCCGGACTAGCGGGGGGATTGCCAAAAACATTCAGTACTTC.

J is TRBJ1-2 and V is TRBV27; D remains unclear. The ends were cut back, 5 bases at V and 5 bases at J, with 9 bases in the middle. CDR3 size: 12 residues. Germline lookup yields CDR1 MNHEY and CDR2 SMNVEV (reference sequence). Here the CDR3 reads CASSANGYGYTF. The DNA for the CDR3 is TGTGCCAGCAGTGCCAACGGTTATGGCTACACCTTC.

The count of this clone is one. This rearrangement joins TRBV6-1 to TRBJ1-1; 8 bases agree with TRBD1. The CDR3 contains 17 residues. Germline V lookup: CDR1 MNHNS, CDR2 SASEGT. V trimming: 3 bases; J trimming: 2 bases; junction bases outside the gene matches: 11. The CDR3 nucleotides are TGTGCCAGCAGTGATCAGGGGGCGCAGGTAAAAAACACTGAAGCTTTCTTT. It is translated as CASSDQGAQVKNTEAFF.

The chain couples TRBV28 to TRBJ2-2, with unresolved D. V lost 2 bases, J lost 6 bases, and 1 base lay in between. CDR3 length equals 11 residues. CDR1 is MDHEN, CDR2 SYDVKM, per germline. This chain's CDR3 is CASSLPGELFF. CDR3 DNA: TGTGCCAGCAGTTTACCCGGGGAGCTGTTTTTT.